What follows are 22 T cell receptor beta chains derived from one specimen sequenced in a study of shared clonotypes between healthy human individuals. Data came from immunoSEQ multiplex PCR; TCRdb stores just in-frame clones and leaves some out. In the table there are hundreds of thousands of clones, around four fifths of which are singletons. Sequences were obtained from memory CD4+ T cells sorted from blood. As to subset: CD45RA-negative fraction. The origin of the receptors is a woman in her 30s in good health.

The genes are TRBV6-5 and TRBJ2-2, with a tentative D call TRBD1 (5 bases). Trimming left V 6 bases short and J 9 bases short, with 11 bases between. The CDR3 sequence is 12 residues long. Germline values: CDR1 MNHEY, CDR2 SVGAGI. CDR3 region: CASRNRSRELFF. CDR3 in DNA: TGTGCCAGCAGGAACAGGTCCCGGGAGCTGTTTTTT.

In this sample, this clone turned up once. This chain joins TRBV28 and TRBJ1-1; perhaps TRBD1 as D (5 bases). V lost 6 bases and J lost 4, with 21 bases in between. The CDR3 runs to 16 residues. Germline assignment: CDR1 MDHEN and CDR2 SYDVKM. The CDR3: CASSLGASRVSTEAFF. The CDR3 DNA follows: TGTGCCAGCAGCTTAGGGGCCAGTCGGGTGAGCACTGAAGCTTTCTTT.

Comments on this clone: At one end the junction does not follow the germline gene, possibly because of a read error. The J gene is TRBJ1-2, the V gene TRBV7-8; D gene uncertain. The V gene's germline CDR1 is SGHVS and CDR2 FQNEAQ. The CDR3 has 14 amino acids. The CDR3 DNA sequence: TGTGCCAGCAACAAGATCGGTAGAGGGATGAGGGCTTATTTC. Translation gives CASNKIGRGMRAYF.

This chain links TRBV5-1 with TRBJ2-5; 9 nucleotides agree with TRBD1. Germline CDR1 is SGHRS and CDR2 is YFSETQ. The ends lost 4 bases at V and 5 bases at J; junction bases unmatched: 6. This CDR3 has 14 amino acids. The CDR3 sequence: CASSHRGQEETQYF. DNA for the CDR3: TGCGCCAGCAGCCACAGGGGGCAGGAGGAGACCCAGTACTTC. The full variable domain, completed using reference TRBV5-1 and TRBJ2-5, is KAGVTQTPRYLIKTRGQQVTLSCSPISGHRSVSWYQQTPGQGLQFLFEYFSETQRNKGNFPGRFSGRQFSNSRSEMNVSTLELGDSALYLCASSHRGQEETQYFGPGTRLLVL.

The chain has TRBV27 and TRBJ2-1; 7 bases match TRBD2. This CDR3 has 15 residues. Trimming at V came to 2 bases and at J to 3 bases, leaving 4 bases not matched to a gene. Looked up from germline, CDR1 is MNHEY and CDR2 is SMNVEV (reference sequence). The CDR3 reads CASSLAGTNYNEQFF. In DNA, the CDR3 is TGTGCCAGCAGTTTAGCCGGGACTAACTACAATGAGCAGTTCTTC.

This chain links TRBV10-1 with TRBJ1-4; D gene uncertain. The V and J ends lost 6 bases and 0 bases respectively, with 8 bases between them. Germline V gives CDR1 WNHNN, CDR2 SYGVQD (reference sequence). This CDR3 has 14 residues. CDR3 region: CASSPGSTNEKLFF. The DNA of the CDR3 is TGCGCCAGCAGCCCTGGATCAACTAATGAAAAACTGTTTTTT.

The rearrangement links TRBV4-1 to TRBJ2-7; possibly TRBD1 for D (5 bases). Germline CDR1 MGHRA, CDR2 YSYEKL. The germline V and J ends were trimmed by 2 bases and 3 bases, with 20 bases remaining between them. The CDR3 is 17 amino acids. The CDR3 region has the DNA TGCGCCAGCAGCCAAAGACAGACCCAAGGGGTAGGCTACGAGCAGTACTTC. Amino acids: CASSQRQTQGVGYEQYF.

This clone has more than one count but fewer than ten. This chain links TRBV5-4 with TRBJ1-2, with D perhaps TRBD1 (5 bases). V was pared by 2 bases and J by 7 bases, with 24 bases between. This CDR3 spans 17 amino acids. CDR1 SGHNT and CDR2 YYREEE come from the germline V gene (reference sequence). CDR3 protein: CASSFTLAGTIVSGYTF. The CDR3 nucleotides are TGTGCCAGCAGCTTTACCCTGGCCGGGACGATCGTGAGTGGCTACACCTTC.

The V gene is TRBV11-2, the J gene TRBJ1-1; D is undetermined. V lost 1 base to trimming and J lost 0 bases, with 3 bases between them. The CDR3 consists of 13 residues. The germline CDR1 and CDR2 sequences are SGHAT and FQNNGV. CDR3: CASSLGVNTEAFF. As DNA, the CDR3 is TGTGCCAGCAGCTTAGGGGTGAACACTGAAGCTTTCTTT.

This clone has more than one count but fewer than ten. At the DNA level, this CDR3 is encoded by other sequences in the same sample as well. The gene calls are TRBV4-1 and TRBJ2-5; weak D call: TRBD2 (5 bases). V lost 2 bases and J lost 5, with 6 bases in between. This CDR3 has 12 amino acids. Germline loops: CDR1 MGHRA, CDR2 YSYEKL. CDR3 in amino acids: CASSQPGETQYF. The CDR3, as DNA: TGCGCCAGCAGCCAACCGGGGGAGACCCAGTACTTC.

This clone was counted a few times. The V call is TRBV29-1, the J call TRBJ1-2; 7 bases match TRBD1. Germline V gives CDR1 SQVTM, CDR2 ANQGSEA. This CDR3 is 12 amino acids long. The V and J ends lost 1 base and 9 bases, in that order; junction bases with no gene match: 5. As DNA, the CDR3 is TGCAGCGTTGAAGTGACAGGGCGCAGCTACACCTTC. Its protein is CSVEVTGRSYTF.

This sequence joins TRBV2 and TRBJ1-2, with 8 bases identical to TRBD1. Germline V CDR1 and CDR2: SNHLY, FYNNEI. J gave up 5 bases and V 4 bases, and 6 bases lay outside the gene matches. This CDR3 comprises 14 residues. CDR3 region: CASSGLQGAYGYTF. DNA for the CDR3: TGTGCCAGCAGTGGGCTCCAGGGGGCGTATGGCTACACCTTC.

This clone appeared many times. The chain couples TRBV19 to TRBJ2-1, with 7 bases fitting TRBD2. This CDR3 contains 15 residues. In germline, CDR1 is LNHDA, CDR2 SQIVND (reference sequence). After removal of 5 bases from V and 7 bases from J, the junction contained 11 bases not matched to a gene. CDR3 residues: CASSSPGGSRNEQFF. DNA for the CDR3: TGTGCCAGTAGTTCCCCTGGCGGGAGCCGAAATGAGCAGTTCTTC.

The chain carries TRBV28 and TRBJ2-3; no reliable D call. Germline assignment: CDR1 MDHEN and CDR2 SYDVKM. The CDR3 sequence is 13 residues long. Trimming left V 7 bases short and J 4 bases short, with 12 bases between. In nucleotides, the CDR3 is TGTGCCAGCATCACCCCCAGGTCAGATACGCAGTATTTT. As protein: CASITPRSDTQYF.

The chain carries TRBV6-5 and TRBJ2-7; D may be TRBD1 or TRBD2 (5 bases each). This CDR3 contains 13 residues. V was trimmed by 6 bases and J by 3 bases, leaving 12 bases between them. The germline V gene encodes CDR1 MNHEY and CDR2 SVGAGI. The DNA for the CDR3 is TGTGCCAGCAGGTTGGGGGAATACTACGAGCAGTACTTC. It is translated as CASRLGEYYEQYF.

V usage is TRBV19 and J usage is TRBJ2-1; the match to TRBD2 covers 10 bases. From germline, CDR1 is LNHDA and CDR2 SQIVND (reference sequence). The V and J ends lost 2 bases and 4 bases, in that order; junction bases with no gene match: 5. The CDR3 runs 16 residues. The chain's CDR3 is CASSIWASGGYNEQFF. CDR3 sequence (DNA): TGTGCCAGTAGTATATGGGCTAGCGGGGGTTACAATGAGCAGTTCTTC.

This clone was seen only once. Here the CDR3 reads CASSLWGFSGNTIYF. The CDR3 bases are TGTGCCAGCAGCTTATGGGGTTTCTCTGGAAACACCATATATTTT. The chain combines TRBV7-2 with TRBJ1-3; D gene unclear. The CDR3 loop spans 15 amino acids. CDR1 is SGHTA, CDR2 FQGNSA, per germline. Trimming removed 2 bases at V and 0 bases at J, with 8 bases between. The entire variable domain, with the rest obtained from reference TRBV7-2 and TRBJ1-3, is as follows: GAGVSQSPSNKVTEKGKDVELRCDPISGHTALYWYRQSLGQGLEFLIYFQGNSAPDKSGLPSDRFSAERTGGSVSTLTIQRTQQEDSAVYLCASSLWGFSGNTIYFGEGSWLTVV.

J is TRBJ2-5 and V is TRBV28; 8 nucleotides match TRBD1. The ends lost 3 bases at V and 3 bases at J; junction bases unmatched: 0. CDR1 is MDHEN and CDR2 is SYDVKM in the germline V gene. This CDR3 is built from 13 residues. The CDR3 sequence is CASSLDREETQYF. DNA for the CDR3: TGTGCCAGCAGTTTGGACAGGGAAGAGACCCAGTACTTC.

The J gene is TRBJ1-1, the V gene TRBV19, with D possibly being TRBD1 (6 bases). Germline V gene data show CDR1 as LNHDA and CDR2 as SQIVND (reference sequence). The length of the CDR3 is 16 residues. Trimming left V 6 bases short and J 4 bases short, with 21 bases between. CDR3 coding DNA: TGTGCCAGTAGCCTACTCCCGAGCCAAGGGGGCACTGAAGCTTTCTTT. Translating gives CASSLLPSQGGTEAFF. Combining the CDR3 with reference TRBV19 and TRBJ1-1 gives the whole variable domain DGGITQSPKYLFRKEGQNVTLSCEQNLNHDAMYWYRQDPGQGLRLIYYSQIVNDFQKGDIAEGYSVSREKKESFPLTVTSAQKNPTAFYLCASSLLPSQGGTEAFFGQGTRLTVV.

The chain recombines TRBV10-3 with TRBJ2-7, with a weak D call TRBD1 (5 bases). This CDR3 is 14 amino acids long. Per the germline V gene, CDR1 is ENHRY and CDR2 is SYGVKD. Trimming removed 6 bases from V and 3 bases from J, with 15 bases in between. In nucleotides, the CDR3 is TGTGCCATCAGCCCTAAGACAGCCGACTACGAGCAGTACTTC. This codes for CAISPKTADYEQYF.

In this sample, this clone turned up many times. This rearrangement joins TRBV7-2 to TRBJ1-2; TRBD1 matches 7 bases. The CDR3 spans 13 residues. Germline values: CDR1 SGHTA, CDR2 FQGNSA. V dropped 1 base and J dropped 7; count of bases not matched to a gene: 3. The CDR3: CASSLEGAFGYTF. The CDR3 coding sequence is TGTGCCAGCAGCTTAGAGGGGGCCTTTGGCTACACCTTC. The complete variable domain, with remaining parts taken from reference TRBV7-2 and TRBJ1-2, reads GAGVSQSPSNKVTEKGKDVELRCDPISGHTALYWYRQSLGQGLEFLIYFQGNSAPDKSGLPSDRFSAERTGGSVSTLTIQRTQQEDSAVYLCASSLEGAFGYTFGSGTRLTVV.

The J gene is TRBJ1-2, the V gene TRBV19; D may be TRBD1 (6 bases). CDR1 is LNHDA and CDR2 is SQIVND in the germline V gene (reference sequence). Trimming stripped 3 bases from V and 4 bases from J, with 15 bases between. This CDR3 comprises 15 residues. The CDR3 region has the DNA TGTGCCAGTAGTATTTGGCAAACAGGGACCTATGGCTACACCTTC. This encodes CASSIWQTGTYGYTF.